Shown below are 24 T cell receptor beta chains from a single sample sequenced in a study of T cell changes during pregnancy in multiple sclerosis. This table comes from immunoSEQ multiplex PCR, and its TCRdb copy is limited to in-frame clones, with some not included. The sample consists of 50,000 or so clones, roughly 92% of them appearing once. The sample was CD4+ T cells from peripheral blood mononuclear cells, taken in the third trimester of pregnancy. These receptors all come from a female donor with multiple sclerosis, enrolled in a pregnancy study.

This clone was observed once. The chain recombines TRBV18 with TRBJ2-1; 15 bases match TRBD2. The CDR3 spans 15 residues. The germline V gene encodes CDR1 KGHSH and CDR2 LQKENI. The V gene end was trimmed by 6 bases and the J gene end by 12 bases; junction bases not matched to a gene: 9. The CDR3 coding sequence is TGTGCCAGCTCCCCCGGGACTAGCGGGGGGATATGGCAGTTCTTC. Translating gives CASSPGTSGGIWQFF.

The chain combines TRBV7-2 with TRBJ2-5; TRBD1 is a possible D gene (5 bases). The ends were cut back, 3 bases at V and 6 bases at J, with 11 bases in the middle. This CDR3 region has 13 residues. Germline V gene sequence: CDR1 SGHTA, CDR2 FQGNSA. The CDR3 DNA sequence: TGTGCCAGCAGCTTCGGGCAGGGAAAGACCCAGTACTTC. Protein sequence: CASSFGQGKTQYF. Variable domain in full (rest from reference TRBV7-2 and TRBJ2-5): GAGVSQSPSNKVTEKGKDVELRCDPISGHTALYWYRQSLGQGLEFLIYFQGNSAPDKSGLPSDRFSAERTGGSVSTLTIQRTQQEDSAVYLCASSFGQGKTQYFGPGTRLLVL.

CDR3 protein: CASSLDRGLNTGELFF. DNA of the CDR3: TGTGCCAGCAGCTTGGACAGGGGGCTTAACACCGGGGAGCTGTTTTTT. This chain connects TRBV5-4 to TRBJ2-2; 9 positions match TRBD1. Germline-derived CDR1 and CDR2 are SGHNT and YYREEE (reference sequence). The ends lost 0 bases at V and 2 bases at J; junction bases unmatched: 2. This CDR3 region has 16 residues.

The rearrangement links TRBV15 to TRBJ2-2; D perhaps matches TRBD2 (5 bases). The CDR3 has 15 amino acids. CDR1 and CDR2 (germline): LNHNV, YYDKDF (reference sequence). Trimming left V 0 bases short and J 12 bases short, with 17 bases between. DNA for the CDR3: TGTGCCACCAGCAGAGAAGAAGATAAGAGGGCGAAGCTGTTTTTT. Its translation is CATSREEDKRAKLFF.

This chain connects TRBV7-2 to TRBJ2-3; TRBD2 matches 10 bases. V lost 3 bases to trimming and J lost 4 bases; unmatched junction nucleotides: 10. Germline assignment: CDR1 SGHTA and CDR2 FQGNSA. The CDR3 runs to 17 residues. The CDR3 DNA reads TGTGCCAGCAGCTTGTGGGGCAGCGGGGGGGCGTCAGATACGCAGTATTTT. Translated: CASSLWGSGGASDTQYF. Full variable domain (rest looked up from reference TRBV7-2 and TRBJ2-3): GAGVSQSPSNKVTEKGKDVELRCDPISGHTALYWYRQSLGQGLEFLIYFQGNSAPDKSGLPSDRFSAERTGGSVSTLTIQRTQQEDSAVYLCASSLWGSGGASDTQYFGPGTRLTVL.

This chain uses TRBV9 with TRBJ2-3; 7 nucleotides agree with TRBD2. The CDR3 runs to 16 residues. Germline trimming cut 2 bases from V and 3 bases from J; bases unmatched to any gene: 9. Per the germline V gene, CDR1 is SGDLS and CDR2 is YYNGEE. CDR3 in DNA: TGTGCCAGCAGCGTTCTAACGGGGGGTTTGACAGATACGCAGTATTTT. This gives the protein CASSVLTGGLTDTQYF.

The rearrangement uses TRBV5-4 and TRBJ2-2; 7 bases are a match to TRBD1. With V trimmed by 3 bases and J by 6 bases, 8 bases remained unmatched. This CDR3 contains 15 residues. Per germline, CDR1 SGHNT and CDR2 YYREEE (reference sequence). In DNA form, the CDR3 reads TGTGCCAGCAGCTCAAGACAGGGTAGTTCCGGGGAGCTGTTTTTT. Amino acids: CASSSRQGSSGELFF.

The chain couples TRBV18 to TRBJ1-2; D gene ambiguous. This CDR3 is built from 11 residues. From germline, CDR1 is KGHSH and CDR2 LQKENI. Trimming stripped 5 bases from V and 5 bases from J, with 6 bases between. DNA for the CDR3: TGTGCCAGCTCAGCAGATTATGGCTACACCTTC. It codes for CASSADYGYTF. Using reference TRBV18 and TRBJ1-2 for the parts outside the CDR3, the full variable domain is NAGVMQNPRHLVRRRGQEARLRCSPMKGHSHVYWYRQLPEEGLKFMVYLQKENIIDESGMPKERFSAEFPKEGPSILRIQQVVRGDSAAYFCASSADYGYTFGSGTRLTVV.

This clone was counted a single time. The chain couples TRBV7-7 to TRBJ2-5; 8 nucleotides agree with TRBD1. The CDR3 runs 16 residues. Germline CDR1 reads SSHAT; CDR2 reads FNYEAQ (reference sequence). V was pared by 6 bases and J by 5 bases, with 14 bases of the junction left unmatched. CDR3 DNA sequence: TGTGCCAGCAGTCCAATAGGACAGGGTATCAGGGAGACCCAGTACTTC. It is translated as CASSPIGQGIRETQYF.

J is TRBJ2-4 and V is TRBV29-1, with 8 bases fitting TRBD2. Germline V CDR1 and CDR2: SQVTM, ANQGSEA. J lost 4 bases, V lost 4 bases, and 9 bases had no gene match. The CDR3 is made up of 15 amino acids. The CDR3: CSVAGGGRDKNIQYF. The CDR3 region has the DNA TGCAGCGTTGCGGGGGGGGGCAGGGATAAAAACATTCAGTACTTC.

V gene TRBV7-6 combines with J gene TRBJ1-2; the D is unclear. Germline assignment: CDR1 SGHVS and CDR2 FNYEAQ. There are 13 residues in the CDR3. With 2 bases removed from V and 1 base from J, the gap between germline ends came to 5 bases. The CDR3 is CASSLSVNYGYTF. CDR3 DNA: TGTGCCAGCAGCTTATCAGTTAACTATGGCTACACCTTC.

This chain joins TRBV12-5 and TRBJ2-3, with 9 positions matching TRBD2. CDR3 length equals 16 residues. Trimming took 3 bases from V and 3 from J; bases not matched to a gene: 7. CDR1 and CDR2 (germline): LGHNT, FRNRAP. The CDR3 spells CASGLEQRGVTDTQYF. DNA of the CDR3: TGTGCTAGTGGTTTAGAACAGCGGGGGGTTACAGATACGCAGTATTTT.

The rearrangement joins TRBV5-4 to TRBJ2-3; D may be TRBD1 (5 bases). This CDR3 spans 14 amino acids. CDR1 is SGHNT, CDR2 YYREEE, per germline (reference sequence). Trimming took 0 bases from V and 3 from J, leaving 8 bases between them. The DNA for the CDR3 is TGTGCCAGCAGCTTGGAGGGGTATACAGATACGCAGTATTTT. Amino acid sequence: CASSLEGYTDTQYF.

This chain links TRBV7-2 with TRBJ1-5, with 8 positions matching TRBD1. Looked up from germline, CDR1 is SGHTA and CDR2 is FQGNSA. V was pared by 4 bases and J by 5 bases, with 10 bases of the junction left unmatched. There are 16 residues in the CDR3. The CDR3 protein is CASSSYGGQGHQPQHF. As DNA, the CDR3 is TGTGCCAGCAGCTCATACGGCGGACAGGGACATCAGCCCCAGCATTTT.

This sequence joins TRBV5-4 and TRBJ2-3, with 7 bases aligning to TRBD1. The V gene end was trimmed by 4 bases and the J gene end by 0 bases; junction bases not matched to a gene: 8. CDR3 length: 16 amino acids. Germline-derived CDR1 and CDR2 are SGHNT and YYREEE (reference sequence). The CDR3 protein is CASSPNRGASTDTQYF. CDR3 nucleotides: TGTGCCAGCAGCCCAAACAGGGGAGCGAGCACAGATACGCAGTATTTT. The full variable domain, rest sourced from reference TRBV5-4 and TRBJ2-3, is ETGVTQSPTHLIKTRGQQVTLRCSSQSGHNTVSWYQQALGQGPQFIFQYYREEENGRGNFPPRFSGLQFPNYSSELNVNALELDDSALYLCASSPNRGASTDTQYFGPGTRLTVL.

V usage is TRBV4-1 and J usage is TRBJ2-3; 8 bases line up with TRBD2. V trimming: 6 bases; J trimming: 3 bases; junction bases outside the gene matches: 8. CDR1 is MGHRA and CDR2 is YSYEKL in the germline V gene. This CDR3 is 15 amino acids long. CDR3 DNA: TGCGCCAGCAGGTCAAGCGGGGGAGTTACAGATACGCAGTATTTT. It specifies CASRSSGGVTDTQYF.

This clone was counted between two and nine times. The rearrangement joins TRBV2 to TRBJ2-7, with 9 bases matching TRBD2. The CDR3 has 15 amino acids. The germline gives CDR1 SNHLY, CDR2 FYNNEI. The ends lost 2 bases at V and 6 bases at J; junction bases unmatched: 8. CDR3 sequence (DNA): TGTGCCAGCAGTGAATTGGCTAGCGGGGTGGGCGAGCAGTACTTC. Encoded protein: CASSELASGVGEQYF.

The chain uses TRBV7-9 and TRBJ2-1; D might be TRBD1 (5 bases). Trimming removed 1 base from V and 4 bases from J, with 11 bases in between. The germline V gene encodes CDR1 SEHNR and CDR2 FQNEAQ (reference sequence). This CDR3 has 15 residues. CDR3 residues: CASSLGQTPYNEQFF. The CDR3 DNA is TGTGCCAGCAGCTTAGGACAGACCCCTTACAATGAGCAGTTCTTC.

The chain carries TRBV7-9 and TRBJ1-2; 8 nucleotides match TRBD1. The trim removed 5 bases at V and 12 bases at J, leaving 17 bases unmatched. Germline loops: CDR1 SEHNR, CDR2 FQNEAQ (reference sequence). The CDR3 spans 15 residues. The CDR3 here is CASSTGQGPPLCDTF. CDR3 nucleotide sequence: TGTGCCAGCAGCACAGGACAGGGCCCCCCGCTTTGCGACACCTTC. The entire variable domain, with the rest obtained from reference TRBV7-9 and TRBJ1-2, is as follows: DTGVSQNPRHKITKRGQNVTFRCDPISEHNRLYWYRQTLGQGPEFLTYFQNEAQLEKSRLLSDRFSAERPKGSFSTLEIQRTEQGDSAMYLCASSTGQGPPLCDTFGSGTRLTVV.

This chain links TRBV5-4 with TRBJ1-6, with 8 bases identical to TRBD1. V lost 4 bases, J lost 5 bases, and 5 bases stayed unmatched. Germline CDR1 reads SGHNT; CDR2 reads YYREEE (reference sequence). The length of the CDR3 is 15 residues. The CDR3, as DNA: TGTGCCAGCAGCATAAGGGACAGGAATAATTCACCCCTCCACTTT. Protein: CASSIRDRNNSPLHF.

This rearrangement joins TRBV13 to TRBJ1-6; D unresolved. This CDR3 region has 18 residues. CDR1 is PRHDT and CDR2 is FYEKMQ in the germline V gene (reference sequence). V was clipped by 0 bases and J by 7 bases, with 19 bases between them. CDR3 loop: CASSLGERRFSLNSPLHF. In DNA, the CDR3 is TGTGCCAGCAGCTTAGGGGAAAGGAGGTTCTCCCTAAATTCACCCCTCCACTTT.

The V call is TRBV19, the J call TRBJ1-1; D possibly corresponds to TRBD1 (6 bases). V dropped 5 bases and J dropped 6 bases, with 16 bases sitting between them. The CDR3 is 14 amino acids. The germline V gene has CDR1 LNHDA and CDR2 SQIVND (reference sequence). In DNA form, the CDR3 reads TGTGCCAGTAGTCCCCGAGGGGGTTGGGCTGAAGCTTTCTTT. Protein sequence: CASSPRGGWAEAFF.

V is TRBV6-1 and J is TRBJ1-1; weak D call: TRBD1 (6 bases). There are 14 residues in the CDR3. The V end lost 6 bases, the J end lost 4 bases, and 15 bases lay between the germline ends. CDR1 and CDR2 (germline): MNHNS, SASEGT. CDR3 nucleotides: TGTGCCAGCAGCCTACAGGGAGTCGGCACTGAAGCTTTCTTT. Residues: CASSLQGVGTEAFF.

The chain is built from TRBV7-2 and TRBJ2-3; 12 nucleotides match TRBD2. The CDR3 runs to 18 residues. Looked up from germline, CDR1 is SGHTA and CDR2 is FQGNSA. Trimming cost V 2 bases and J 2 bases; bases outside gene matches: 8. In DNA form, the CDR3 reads TGTGCCAGCAGCTTATGGGGTACTAGCGGGGGGTTCACAGATACGCAGTATTTT. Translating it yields CASSLWGTSGGFTDTQYF.